The TCR beta chain under discussion was sequenced for a study of radiotherapy plus CTLA-4 blockade in lung cancer. Study-wide background: Objective response rate was over 15%; disease control rate, 25% to 35%. Whole-study findings and limits: How blood T cell clones changed early, along with interferon-beta, reportedly forecast response best. Tumor-origin TCR clones grew in blood after radiotherapy plus ipilimumab.

The V and J ends lost 4 bases and 4 bases respectively, with 14 bases between them. Germline V CDR1 and CDR2: SGHDT, YYEEEE. This CDR3 is built from 15 residues. In the case of this clone: Its antigen is still unknown.

The method was immunoSEQ multiplex PCR; TCRdb's version includes in-frame clones alone and lacks a portion of them. This table holds about 120,000 clones, 85% to 90% found once. Sequenced here: peripheral blood, sampled from a patient treated with radiotherapy plus ipilimumab. The receptor was isolated from a human donor with non-small cell lung cancer that progressed on radiotherapy plus ipilimumab. This rearrangement joins TRBV5-6 to TRBJ2-2, with D hard to call. The CDR3 DNA reads TGTGCCAGCAGCCAGAGGATAAAAATCACCGGGGAGCTGTTTTTT. Translated: CASSQRIKITGELFF.